One sample yielded the 18 T cell receptor beta chains listed below, sequenced in a study of T cell repertoires in cytomegalovirus infection. TCRdb re-derived calls from the reads in MiXCR, one entry per CDR3 protein. The sample has over 150,000 distinct CDR3 sequences, approximately 18% seen once; the top ten hold approximately 26%. The sequencing sample was made of CD8+ T cells from PBMCs. These receptors originate from a human donor in good health (CMV status not recorded). Some clones in this sample may be carry-over from other donors' samples.

The genes are TRBV12-3 or TRBV12-4 and TRBJ2-3, with a tentative D call TRBD1 (5 bases). V was clipped by 6 bases and J by 6 bases, with 13 bases between them. The CDR3 has 13 residues. The CDR3 region is CASRWGLPDTQYF. In DNA, the CDR3 is TGTGCCAGCAGATGGGGCCTCCCTGATACGCAGTATTTT.

This chain joins TRBV4-1 and TRBJ2-2, with 7 bases identical to TRBD2. The J segment lost 4 bases and the V segment lost 1 base, leaving 3 bases of the junction unmatched. The germline V gene encodes CDR1 MGHRA and CDR2 YSYEKL. The CDR3 has 15 residues. CDR3 DNA sequence: TGCGCCAGCAGCCAAGGGGGAGGGAGCACCGGGGAGCTGTTTTTT. Amino acids: CASSQGGGSTGELFF.

The genes are TRBV6-8 and TRBJ2-1; TRBD1 might be the D (6 bases). V dropped 11 bases and J dropped 7 bases, with 21 bases sitting between them. The CDR3 runs 14 residues. Looked up from germline, CDR1 is MNHGY and CDR2 is SAAAGT. The CDR3 nucleotides read TGTGCCCACACCCCAGGGGACAAAGGAAATGAGCAGTTCTTC. Its protein is CAHTPGDKGNEQFF.

V usage is TRBV20-1 and J usage is TRBJ1-1; D not certain. The V end lost 6 bases, the J end lost 8 bases, and 13 bases lay between the germline ends. CDR1 is DFQATT, CDR2 SNEGSKA, per germline (reference sequence). The CDR3 runs to 11 residues. The CDR3 loop is CSAPVLREAFF. CDR3 coding DNA: TGCAGTGCCCCGGTCCTGCGGGAAGCTTTCTTT.

This sequence joins TRBV25-1 and TRBJ1-2, with no clear D. The V and J ends lost 4 bases and 7 bases respectively, with 7 bases between them. Germline V gene data show CDR1 as MGHDK and CDR2 as SYGVNS. There are 11 residues in the CDR3. The CDR3 DNA follows: TGTGCCAGCAGTGTGTCTGGTGGCTACACCTTC. Residues: CASSVSGGYTF.

This clonotype was observed a handful of times. The rearrangement joins TRBV7-9 to TRBJ1-2; D call uncertain. This CDR3 comprises 14 residues. CDR1 is SEHNR, CDR2 FQNEAQ, per germline (reference sequence). Trimming took 4 bases from V and 1 from J, leaving 10 bases between them. In DNA form, the CDR3 reads TGTGCCAGCAGCTCGGAATTGGATAACTATGGCTACACCTTC. Translated: CASSSELDNYGYTF. The whole variable domain, remainder taken from reference TRBV7-9 and TRBJ1-2, is DTGVSQNPRHKITKRGQNVTFRCDPISEHNRLYWYRQTLGQGPEFLTYFQNEAQLEKSRLLSDRFSAERPKGSFSTLEIQRTEQGDSAMYLCASSSELDNYGYTFGSGTRLTVV.

The rearrangement joins TRBV5-6 to TRBJ1-1; perhaps TRBD1 as D (6 bases). Looked up from germline, CDR1 is SGHDT and CDR2 is YYEEEE. V gave up 4 bases and J gave up 7 bases, with 11 bases separating them. The CDR3 has 12 residues. CDR3 DNA sequence: TGTGCCAGCAGCCCGGGGGGCAGTGAAGCTTTCTTT. Amino acids: CASSPGGSEAFF. Full variable domain (missing parts from reference TRBV5-6 and TRBJ1-1): DAGVTQSPTHLIKTRGQQVTLRCSPKSGHDTVSWYQQALGQGPQFIFQYYEEEERQRGNFPDRFSGHQFPNYSSELNVNALLLGDSALYLCASSPGGSEAFFGQGTRLTVV.

This clonotype was counted ten times or more. The genes are TRBV7-9 and TRBJ2-1; D is undetermined. The CDR3 consists of 19 residues. The V end was cut by 5 bases, the J end by 1 base, with 24 bases between. Germline CDR1 SEHNR, CDR2 FQNEAQ (reference sequence). The CDR3 here is CASSPTWSDHSRSYNEQFF. The CDR3 nucleotides read TGTGCCAGCAGCCCGACCTGGTCGGACCACTCAAGGTCCTACAATGAGCAGTTCTTC.

This clonotype was detected only a few times. The chain is built from TRBV4-2 and TRBJ1-1, with 7 bases fitting TRBD1. This CDR3 is built from 16 residues. The V gene's germline CDR1 is LGHNA and CDR2 YNFKEQ. The trim removed 2 bases at V and 4 bases at J, leaving 10 bases unmatched. As DNA, the CDR3 is TGTGCCAGCAGCCAACCTCGGACAGGTGTGGGCACTGAAGCTTTCTTT. Amino acids: CASSQPRTGVGTEAFF.

The chain links TRBV12-5 to TRBJ1-2, with 8 bases fitting TRBD1. The CDR3 covers 13 residues. J lost 4 bases, V lost 6 bases, and 4 bases had no gene match. Looked up from germline, CDR1 is LGHNT and CDR2 is FRNRAP. Here the CDR3 DNA reads TGTGCTAGTGGCACAGGGGGTTTCTATGGCTACACCTTC. As protein: CASGTGGFYGYTF.

The chain couples TRBV6-2 or TRBV6-3 to TRBJ2-7; TRBD1 matches 8 bases. After removal of 5 bases from V and 6 bases from J, the junction contained 6 bases not matched to a gene. The CDR3 extends over 13 amino acids. The germline V gene has CDR1 MNHEY and CDR2 SVGEGT. CDR3 in DNA: TGTGCCAGCAGTGACAGGGGCTCGGGCGAGCAGTACTTC. It codes for CASSDRGSGEQYF.

This clonotype was counted between two and nine times. The chain employs TRBV7-8 and TRBJ1-1; D might be TRBD1 (6 bases). CDR1 and CDR2 from the germline V gene are SGHVS and FQNEAQ. The CDR3 is made up of 17 amino acids. V shed 3 bases and J shed 0 bases, with 17 bases lying between them. The chain's CDR3 is CASSFTGGRGMNTEAFF. CDR3 DNA: TGTGCCAGCAGCTTTACCGGGGGGCGAGGTATGAACACTGAAGCTTTCTTT. Using reference TRBV7-8 and TRBJ1-1 for the parts outside the CDR3, the full variable domain is GAGVSQSPRYKVAKRGQDVALRCDPISGHVSLFWYQQALGQGPEFLTYFQNEAQLDKSGLPSDRFFAERPEGSVSTLKIQRTQQEDSAVYLCASSFTGGRGMNTEAFFGQGTRLTVV.

This clonotype was detected only a few times. J is TRBJ2-3 and V is TRBV25-1, with 11 bases fitting TRBD2. This CDR3 has 20 amino acids. Germline assignment: CDR1 MGHDK and CDR2 SYGVNS. V was clipped by 6 bases and J by 0 bases; unmatched bases: 17. The CDR3 loop reads CASRDDGTSGLGLSTDTQYF. The CDR3, as DNA: TGTGCCAGCAGGGACGATGGGACTAGCGGCCTAGGGCTGAGCACAGATACGCAGTATTTT.

This chain uses TRBV6-1 with TRBJ2-7; D possibly corresponds to TRBD1 (5 bases). CDR1 and CDR2 (germline): MNHNS, SASEGT. Deletions cut 1 base from V and 2 bases from J, with 15 bases between. The CDR3 runs to 16 residues. CDR3 loop: CASSEDFSGITYEQYF. The CDR3 DNA reads as TGTGCCAGCAGTGAAGATTTTTCAGGGATAACCTACGAGCAGTACTTC.

This clonotype came up a few times. This rearrangement joins TRBV20-1 to TRBJ2-7; the D is unclear. Germline loops: CDR1 DFQATT, CDR2 SNEGSKA (reference sequence). CDR3 size: 14 residues. Trimming removed 0 bases at V and 4 bases at J, with 13 bases between. In DNA form, the CDR3 reads TGCAGTGCTAGAGATCGAGACGGCCTTTACGAGCAGTACTTC. Translated, it gives CSARDRDGLYEQYF.

The J gene is TRBJ2-7, the V gene TRBV20-1, with D possibly TRBD1 on 6 matching bases. The V end was cut by 2 bases, the J end by 3 bases, with 14 bases between. The CDR3 sequence is 14 residues long. Per the germline V gene, CDR1 is DFQATT and CDR2 is SNEGSKA (reference sequence). CDR3 region: CSARSAGDHYEQYF. CDR3 nucleotides: TGCAGTGCTAGATCCGCAGGGGACCACTACGAGCAGTACTTC.

This clonotype has only a few counts. The V and J genes are TRBV7-3 and TRBJ1-1, with D perhaps TRBD1 (5 bases). V was pared by 5 bases and J by 4 bases, with 14 bases between. The CDR3 totals 14 residues. Germline V gene lookup returns CDR1 SGHTA and CDR2 FQGTGA. The DNA for the CDR3 is TGTGCCAGCAGCAGAGGACGGGGGAGCACTGAAGCTTTCTTT. Translated, it gives CASSRGRGSTEAFF.

This clonotype was picked up many times. The genes are TRBV15 and TRBJ1-1; D not resolved. There are 13 residues in the CDR3. Germline V gene lookup returns CDR1 LNHNV and CDR2 YYDKDF (reference sequence). V shed 0 bases and J shed 8 bases, with 10 bases lying between them. For the CDR3, the DNA is TGTGCCACCAGCAGAGATACCTGGGAAGAAGCTTTCTTT. Translated, it gives CATSRDTWEEAFF.